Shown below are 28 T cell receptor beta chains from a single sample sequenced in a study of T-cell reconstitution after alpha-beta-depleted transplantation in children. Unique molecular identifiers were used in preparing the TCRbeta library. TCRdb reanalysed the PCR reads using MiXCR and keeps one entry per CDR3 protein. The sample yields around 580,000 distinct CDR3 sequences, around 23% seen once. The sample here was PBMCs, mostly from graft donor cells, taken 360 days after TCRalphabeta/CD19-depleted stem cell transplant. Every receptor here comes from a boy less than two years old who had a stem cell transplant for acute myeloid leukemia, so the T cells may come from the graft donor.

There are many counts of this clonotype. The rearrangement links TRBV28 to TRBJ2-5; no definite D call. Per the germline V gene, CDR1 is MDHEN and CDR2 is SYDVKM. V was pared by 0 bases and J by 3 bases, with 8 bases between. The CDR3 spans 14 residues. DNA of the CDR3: TGTGCCAGCAGTTTATGGGCTGCCGAAGAGACCCAGTACTTC. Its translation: CASSLWAAEETQYF.

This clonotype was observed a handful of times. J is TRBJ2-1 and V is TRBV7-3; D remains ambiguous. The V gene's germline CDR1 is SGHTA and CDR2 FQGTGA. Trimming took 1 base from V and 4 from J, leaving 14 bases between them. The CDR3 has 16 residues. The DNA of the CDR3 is TGTGCCAGCAGCTTAAAGAAGGCTGGGTCTTACAATGAGCAGTTCTTC. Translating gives CASSLKKAGSYNEQFF.

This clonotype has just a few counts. The CDR3 nucleotides are TGTGCCAGCAGTTACTCGAGTGATCAGCCCCAGCATTTT. Its protein product is CASSYSSDQPQHF. This sequence joins TRBV6-6 and TRBJ1-5; D ambiguous. Between the trimmed V and J ends, which lost 0 bases and 5 bases, there was a span of 5 bases. The V gene's germline CDR1 is MNHNY and CDR2 SVGAGI (reference sequence). This CDR3 region has 13 residues.

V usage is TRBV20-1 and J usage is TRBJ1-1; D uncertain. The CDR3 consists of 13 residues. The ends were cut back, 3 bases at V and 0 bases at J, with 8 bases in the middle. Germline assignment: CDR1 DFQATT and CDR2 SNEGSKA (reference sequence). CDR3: CSARAAMNTEAFF. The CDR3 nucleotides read TGCAGTGCTAGGGCGGCGATGAACACTGAAGCTTTCTTT.

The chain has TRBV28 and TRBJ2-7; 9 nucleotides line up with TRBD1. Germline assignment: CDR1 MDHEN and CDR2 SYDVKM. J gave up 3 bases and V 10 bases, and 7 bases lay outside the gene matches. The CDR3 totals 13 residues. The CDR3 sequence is CATRDRASYEQYV. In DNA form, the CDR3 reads TGTGCCACCCGGGACAGGGCAAGCTACGAGCAGTACGTC.

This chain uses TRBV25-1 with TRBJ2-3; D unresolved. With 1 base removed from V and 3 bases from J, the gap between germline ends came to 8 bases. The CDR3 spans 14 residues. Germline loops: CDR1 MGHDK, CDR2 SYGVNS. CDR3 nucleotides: TGTGCCAGCAGTGAATCTGCTCCGACAGATACGCAGTATTTT. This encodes CASSESAPTDTQYF.

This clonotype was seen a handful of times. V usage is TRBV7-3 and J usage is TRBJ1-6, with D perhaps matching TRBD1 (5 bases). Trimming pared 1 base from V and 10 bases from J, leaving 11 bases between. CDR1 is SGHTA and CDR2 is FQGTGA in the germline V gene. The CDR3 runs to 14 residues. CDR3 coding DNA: TGTGCCAGCAGCTTAATTCCTGAGGGGTCACCCCTCCACTTT. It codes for CASSLIPEGSPLHF.

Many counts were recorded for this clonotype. CDR3 residues: CATSDLKVGQGETQYF. CDR3 coding DNA: TGTGCCACCAGTGATTTGAAGGTGGGACAGGGGGAGACCCAGTACTTC. The chain couples TRBV24-1 to TRBJ2-5; 10 bases fit TRBD1. Trimming cost V 0 bases and J 5 bases; bases outside gene matches: 5. Germline assignment: CDR1 KGHDR and CDR2 SFDVKD. The CDR3 has 16 residues.

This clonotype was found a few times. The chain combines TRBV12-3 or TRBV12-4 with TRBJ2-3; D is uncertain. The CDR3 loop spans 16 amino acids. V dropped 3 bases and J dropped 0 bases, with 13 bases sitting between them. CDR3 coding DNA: TGTGCCAGCAGTTTTTCAACGGAGACTAGCACAGATACGCAGTATTTT. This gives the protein CASSFSTETSTDTQYF.

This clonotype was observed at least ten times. The CDR3 DNA follows: TGCAGTGCTAGAGAGGAGCCTCTTAGGAAGGGAGAGACCCAGTACTTC. This translates into CSAREEPLRKGETQYF. The chain combines TRBV20-1 with TRBJ2-5; no clear D gene. Trimming removed 0 bases from V and 4 bases from J, with 18 bases in between. CDR1 DFQATT and CDR2 SNEGSKA come from the germline V gene (reference sequence). The CDR3 is 16 amino acids.

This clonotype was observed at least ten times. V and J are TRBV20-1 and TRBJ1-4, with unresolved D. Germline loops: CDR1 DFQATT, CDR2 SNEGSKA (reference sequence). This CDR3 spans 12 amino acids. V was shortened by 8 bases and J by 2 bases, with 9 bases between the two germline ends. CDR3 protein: CSTWGTNEKLFF. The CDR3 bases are TGCAGTACGTGGGGTACTAATGAAAAACTGTTTTTT.

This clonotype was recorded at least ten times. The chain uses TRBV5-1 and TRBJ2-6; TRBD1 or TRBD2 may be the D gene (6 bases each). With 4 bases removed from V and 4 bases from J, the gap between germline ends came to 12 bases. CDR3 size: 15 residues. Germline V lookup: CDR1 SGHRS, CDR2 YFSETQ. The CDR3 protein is CASSLRGDGANVLTF. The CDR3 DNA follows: TGCGCCAGCAGCCTGAGGGGGGACGGGGCCAACGTCCTGACTTTC.

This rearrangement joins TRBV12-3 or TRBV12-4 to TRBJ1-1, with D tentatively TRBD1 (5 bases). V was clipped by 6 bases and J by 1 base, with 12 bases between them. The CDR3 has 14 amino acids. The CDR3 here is CASSRSTGNTEAFF. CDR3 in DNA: TGTGCCAGCAGCCGATCTACAGGGAACACTGAAGCTTTCTTT.

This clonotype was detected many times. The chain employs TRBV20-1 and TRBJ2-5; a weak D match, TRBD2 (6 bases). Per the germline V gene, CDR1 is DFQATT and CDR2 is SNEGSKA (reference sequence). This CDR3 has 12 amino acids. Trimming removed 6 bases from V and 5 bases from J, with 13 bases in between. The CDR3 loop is CSAIAAGETQYF. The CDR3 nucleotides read TGCAGTGCAATAGCGGCCGGGGAGACCCAGTACTTC.

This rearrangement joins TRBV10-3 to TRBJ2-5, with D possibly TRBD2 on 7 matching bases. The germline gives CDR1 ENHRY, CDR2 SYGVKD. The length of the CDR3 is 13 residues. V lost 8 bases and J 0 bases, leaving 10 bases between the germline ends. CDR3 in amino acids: CAIGGDNQETQYF. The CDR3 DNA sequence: TGTGCCATCGGGGGGGACAACCAAGAGACCCAGTACTTC.

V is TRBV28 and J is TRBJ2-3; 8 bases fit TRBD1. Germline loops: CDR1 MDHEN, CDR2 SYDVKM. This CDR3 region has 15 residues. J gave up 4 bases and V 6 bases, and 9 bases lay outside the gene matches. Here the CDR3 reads CASSRDRSRPDTQYF. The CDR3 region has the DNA TGTGCCAGCAGCAGGGACAGGTCGAGGCCAGATACGCAGTATTTT.

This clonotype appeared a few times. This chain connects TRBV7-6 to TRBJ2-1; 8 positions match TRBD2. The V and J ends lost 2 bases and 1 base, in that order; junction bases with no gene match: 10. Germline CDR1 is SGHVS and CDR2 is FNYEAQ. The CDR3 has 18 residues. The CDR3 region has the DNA TGTGCCAGCAGCTTAACCCGCTTCGCGGGGGGTTCCTACAATGAGCAGTTCTTC. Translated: CASSLTRFAGGSYNEQFF.

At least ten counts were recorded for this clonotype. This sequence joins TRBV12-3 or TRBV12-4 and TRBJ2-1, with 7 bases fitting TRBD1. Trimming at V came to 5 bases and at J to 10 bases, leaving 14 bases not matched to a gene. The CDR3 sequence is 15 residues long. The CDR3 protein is CASSHRDRQSPEQFF. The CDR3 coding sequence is TGTGCCAGCAGTCACCGGGACAGACAAAGCCCCGAGCAGTTCTTC.

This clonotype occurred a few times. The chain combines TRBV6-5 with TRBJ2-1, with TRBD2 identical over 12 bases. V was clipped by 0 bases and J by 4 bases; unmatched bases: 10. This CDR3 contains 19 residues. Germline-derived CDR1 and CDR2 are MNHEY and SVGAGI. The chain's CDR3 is CASSYSRLAGGHSYNEQFF. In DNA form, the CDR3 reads TGTGCCAGCAGTTACTCGAGGCTAGCGGGGGGGCATTCGTACAATGAGCAGTTCTTC.

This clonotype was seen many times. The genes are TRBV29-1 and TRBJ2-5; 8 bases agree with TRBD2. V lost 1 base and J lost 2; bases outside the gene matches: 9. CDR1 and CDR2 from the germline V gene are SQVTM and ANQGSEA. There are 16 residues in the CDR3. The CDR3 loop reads CSVEVGSGGLQETQYF. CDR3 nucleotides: TGCAGCGTTGAAGTAGGTTCGGGGGGGCTTCAAGAGACCCAGTACTTC.

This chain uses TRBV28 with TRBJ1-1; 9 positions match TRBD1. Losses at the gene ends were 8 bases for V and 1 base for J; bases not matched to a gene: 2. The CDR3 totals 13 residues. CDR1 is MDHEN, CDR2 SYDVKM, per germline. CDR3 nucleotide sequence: TGTGCCAGCCGGGACAGGGAGAACACTGAAGCTTTCTTT. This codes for CASRDRENTEAFF.

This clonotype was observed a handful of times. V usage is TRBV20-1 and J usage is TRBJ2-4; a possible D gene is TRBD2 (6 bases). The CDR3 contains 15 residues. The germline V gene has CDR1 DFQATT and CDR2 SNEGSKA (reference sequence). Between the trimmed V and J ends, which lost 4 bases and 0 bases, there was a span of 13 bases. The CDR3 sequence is CSANGMGGAKNIQYF. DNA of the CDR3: TGCAGTGCTAACGGGATGGGAGGAGCCAAAAACATTCAGTACTTC.

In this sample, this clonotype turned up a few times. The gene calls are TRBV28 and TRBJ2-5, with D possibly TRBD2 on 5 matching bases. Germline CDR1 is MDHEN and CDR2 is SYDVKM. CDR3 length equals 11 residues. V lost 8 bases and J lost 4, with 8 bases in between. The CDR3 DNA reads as TGTGCCAGCGTGGGGAGAGAGACCCAGTACTTC. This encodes CASVGRETQYF.

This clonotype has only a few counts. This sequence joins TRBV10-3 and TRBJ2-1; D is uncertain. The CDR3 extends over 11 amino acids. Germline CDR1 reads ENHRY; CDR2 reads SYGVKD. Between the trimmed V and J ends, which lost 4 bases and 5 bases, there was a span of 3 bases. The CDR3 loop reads CAISANNEQFF. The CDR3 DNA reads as TGTGCCATCAGTGCTAACAATGAGCAGTTCTTC.

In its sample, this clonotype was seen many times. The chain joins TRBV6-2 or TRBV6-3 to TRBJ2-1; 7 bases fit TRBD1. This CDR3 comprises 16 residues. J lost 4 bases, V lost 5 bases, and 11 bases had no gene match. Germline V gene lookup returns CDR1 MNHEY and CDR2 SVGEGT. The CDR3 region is CASSLIPGQTYNEQFF. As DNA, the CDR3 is TGTGCCAGCAGTCTCATTCCGGGACAGACTTACAATGAGCAGTTCTTC.

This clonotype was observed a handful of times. The CDR3 here is CSVGSSGNTIYF. The CDR3 coding sequence is TGCAGCGTAGGCAGCTCTGGAAACACCATATATTTT. The chain combines TRBV29-1 with TRBJ1-3, with D unresolved. Trimming left V 6 bases short and J 0 bases short, with 6 bases between. The CDR3 runs 12 residues. The germline CDR1 and CDR2 sequences are SQVTM and ANQGSEA.

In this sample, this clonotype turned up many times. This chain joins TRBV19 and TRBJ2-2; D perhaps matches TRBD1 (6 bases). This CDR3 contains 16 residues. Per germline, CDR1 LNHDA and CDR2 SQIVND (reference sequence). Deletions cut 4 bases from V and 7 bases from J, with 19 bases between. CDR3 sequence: CASSKGTSLLVGELFF. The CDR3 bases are TGTGCCAGTAGTAAGGGGACATCTCTGCTAGTCGGGGAGCTGTTTTTT. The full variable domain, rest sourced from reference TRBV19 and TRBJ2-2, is DGGITQSPKYLFRKEGQNVTLSCEQNLNHDAMYWYRQDPGQGLRLIYYSQIVNDFQKGDIAEGYSVSREKKESFPLTVTSAQKNPTAFYLCASSKGTSLLVGELFFGEGSRLTVL.

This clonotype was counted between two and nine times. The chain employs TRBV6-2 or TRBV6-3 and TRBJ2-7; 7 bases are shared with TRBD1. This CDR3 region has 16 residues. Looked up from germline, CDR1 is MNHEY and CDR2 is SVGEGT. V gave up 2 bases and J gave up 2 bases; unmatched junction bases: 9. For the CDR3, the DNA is TGTGCCAGCAGTTACCGGACGGGACAGTATACCTACGAGCAGTACTTC. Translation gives CASSYRTGQYTYEQYF.